This TCR beta chain derives from a study of blood T cell repertoires in COVID-19. Study in general: Material from acute and convalescent COVID-19 was sourced from the United States, Italy and Spain. Sample material is recorded as cDNA or gDNA derived from T cells, B-cell-depleted T cells, or PBMCs.

The CDR3 consists of 13 residues. Trimming removed 4 bases from V and 1 base from J, with 10 bases in between. Germline V gene sequence: CDR1 GTSNPN, CDR2 SVGIG (reference sequence). In the original analysis: The assay estimated nucleated cells by amplifying reference gene primers. This table comes from immunoSEQ multiplex PCR, and its TCRdb copy is limited to in-frame clones, with some not included. V, J and clone size derive from that table, while D and trimming were established from the DNA sequence. The table lists roughly 360,000 clones, over 65% of them singletons. The material sequenced was peripheral blood. This clonotype was sampled from a human donor with acute or convalescent COVID-19. The donor label of this sample is uncertain. This rearrangement joins TRBV30 to TRBJ1-1; D gene uncertain. The CDR3 loop reads CAWTGIPNTEAFF. CDR3 DNA: TGTGCCTGGACAGGCATCCCGAACACTGAAGCTTTCTTT.